A selection of T cell receptor beta chains follows, all from one sample in a study of cytomegalovirus exposure and HLA in healthy donors. The method was immunoSEQ multiplex PCR; TCRdb's version includes in-frame clones alone and lacks a portion of them. The sample consists of 50,000 to 70,000 clones, roughly 96% of them appearing once. The material sequenced was PBMCs. The receptors come from a woman aged 18-29 years in good health and CMV-seropositive. Both conserved end residues are part of each CDR3. Fields, in order: clone size, D gene, J gene, V gene, CDR3 DNA, CDR3 protein. The D gene is left open where the match is weak. Clone size is given for some rows only: seen once, a few or many times, or a class if the clone is expanded.

abundance: -
d_gene: -
j_gene: TRBJ1-1
v_gene: TRBV6-6
CDR3nt: TGTGCCAGCAGTTACTTAGACAGTAACACTGAAGCTTTCTTT
CDR3aa: CASSYLDSNTEAFF

abundance: -
d_gene: -
j_gene: TRBJ1-1
v_gene: TRBV25-1
CDR3nt: TGTGCCAGCAGTTCTGTCGGGAACACTGAAGCTTTCTTT
CDR3aa: CASSSVGNTEAFF

abundance: -
d_gene: TRBD1
j_gene: TRBJ2-7
v_gene: TRBV7-2
CDR3nt: TGTGCCAGCAGTCAAGACCGCCGGGACAGGACCTACGAGCAGTACTTC
CDR3aa: CASSQDRRDRTYEQYF

abundance: -
d_gene: TRBD1
j_gene: TRBJ2-7
v_gene: TRBV6-1
CDR3nt: TGTGCCAGCAGTGACCCCAGGGGGAGAATCGGGTACGAGCAGTACTTC
CDR3aa: CASSDPRGRIGYEQYF

abundance: once
d_gene: -
j_gene: TRBJ1-4
v_gene: TRBV5-1
CDR3nt: TGCGCCAGCAGCTTAGACCCCCCTCGGGGTGCAACTAATGAAAAACTGTTTTTT
CDR3aa: CASSLDPPRGATNEKLFF

abundance: -
d_gene: TRBD1
j_gene: TRBJ1-3
v_gene: TRBV9
CDR3nt: TGTGCCAGCAGCCCCCCGACAGGGTCTGGAAACACCATATATTTT
CDR3aa: CASSPPTGSGNTIYF

abundance: -
d_gene: TRBD1
j_gene: TRBJ1-2
v_gene: TRBV10-3
CDR3nt: TGTGCCACAGGGACAGGACCTAACTATGGCTACACCTTC
CDR3aa: CATGTGPNYGYTF

abundance: -
d_gene: -
j_gene: TRBJ1-1
v_gene: TRBV9
CDR3nt: TGTGCCAGCAGCGTGATTGCGGGACTTAACACTGAAGCTTTCTTT
CDR3aa: CASSVIAGLNTEAFF

abundance: -
d_gene: -
j_gene: TRBJ2-5
v_gene: TRBV30
CDR3nt: TGTGCCTGGAGTGAGGGGAACCAAGAGACCCAGTACTTC
CDR3aa: CAWSEGNQETQYF

abundance: once
d_gene: TRBD2
j_gene: TRBJ2-5
v_gene: TRBV5-1
CDR3nt: TGCGCCAGCAGTCGGTGGGGGGGAGAGACCCAGTACTTC
CDR3aa: CASSRWGGETQYF

abundance: -
d_gene: TRBD2
j_gene: TRBJ2-7
v_gene: TRBV4-2
CDR3nt: TGTGCCAGCAGCCAAGGTACGAAGCGGGGGGACTACGAGCAGTACTTC
CDR3aa: CASSQGTKRGDYEQYF

abundance: -
d_gene: -
j_gene: TRBJ2-5
v_gene: TRBV28
CDR3nt: TGTGCCAGCAGTTTTCCGGGGTGGGAGACCCAGTACTTC
CDR3aa: CASSFPGWETQYF

abundance: -
d_gene: TRBD1
j_gene: TRBJ1-1
v_gene: TRBV18
CDR3nt: TGTGCCAGCTCACCAGGGACAGGGAGAACTGAAGCTTTCTTT
CDR3aa: CASSPGTGRTEAFF

abundance: -
d_gene: TRBD2
j_gene: TRBJ2-7
v_gene: TRBV27
CDR3nt: TGTGCCAGCAGTCACCTAGCGGGAGGGCGAGACGAGCAGTACTTC
CDR3aa: CASSHLAGGRDEQYF